This record concerns one T cell receptor (beta chain) sequence. Its antigen is currently not known. No per-base quality is available; no much larger clone lies one base away. This record belongs to a study of Tregs in tolerant kidney transplant recipients (dated by TCRdb to between 2018 and 2021). Background on the whole study: The study applied TCRbeta sequencing to find donor-specific regulatory T cells before combined kidney and bone marrow transplantation and then followed those same cells after transplant. Several methods of expanding Tregs specific for an allogeneic donor were compared by TCRbeta repertoire sequencing in a few healthy controls.

From the cysteine up to the phenylalanine, the CDR3 has a length of 15 residues. The DNA shown is the 45-base CDR3, in frame from base 1. The CDR1 and CDR2 encoded by the germline V gene are SNHLY and FYNNEI. The germline V end is reduced by 0 bases and the J end by 5 bases; junction bases left unmatched: 3. Broad study findings and their caveats: Biological reproducibility was not directly addressed, though technical replication error appeared minimal. Because only a small number of patients were included, the study had limitations, and the results will need to be validated in larger populations as well as under other immunosuppression protocols. Expanding Tregs with activated donor B cells appeared to identify the most biologically relevant and donor-specific TCRbeta repertoire.

Genomic DNA was extracted from sorted cells with the QIAGEN DNeasy Blood and Tissue Kit for TCRbeta CDR3 sequencing. High-throughput TCRbeta CDR3 sequencing, including PCR amplification with bias correction and internal controls, was performed commercially through immunoSEQ. The original methods were these. A unique productive TCRbeta sequence was defined by the CDR3 nucleotide sequence when primers matched, and otherwise by the CDR3 amino acid sequence together with the Vbeta and Jbeta genes. To correct sorting error, sequences shared between sorted populations at a frequency ratio of 2:1 or less were removed; the rest were assigned to the higher population. A sequence was defined as donor-reactive if the sequence was expanded at least 5-fold in CFSE-low cells compared with unstimulated cells and had a frequency of at least 0.01% in CFSE-low cells. Jensen-Shannon divergence calculated on the top 100 TCRbeta sequences ranked by frequency was used to measure repertoire divergence. For samples with multiple sequencing runs, sorting error was corrected separately for each run before the runs were pooled. What TCRdb holds here is the immuneACCESS table cut down to in-frame rearrangements. Part of the clones is not present; checked against another copy, under half of the missing clones reflect an unresolved V gene, and the others are unexplained. Clone size and the V and J calls come from that table; the DNA yielded D and trimming. For this sample the table gives about 240,000 clones, of which roughly 84% were detected only once. Over 0.5% of the sample is held by the ten biggest clonotypes.

Unstimulated Tregs (CD4+CD25+CD127-), CD4+ non-Tregs (CD4+CD25-), CD4 and CD8 cells were FACS-sorted from thawed PBMCs. Healthy control blood was obtained either as purchased buffy coats or from healthy volunteers. Healthy control blood was processed by Ficoll density gradient to PBMCs and cryopreserved; patient PBMCs were collected before and after transplant. The sequence is built from TRBV2 and TRBJ2-3; 9 bases in between match TRBD2. This sequence was found in a human donor in good health. The material sequenced was CD4+ T cells from blood. The nucleotide sequence is TGTGCCAGCAGTGAAGCAGTAGCGGGAGTAGATACGCAGTATTTT. Its amino acids are CASSEAVAGVDTQYF.